What follows are 30 T cell receptor beta chains derived from one specimen sequenced in a study of response to subunit inactivated influenza vaccine. TCRdb re-called the RT-PCR reads with MiXCR, one entry per CDR3 protein. Among 500,000 or so distinct CDR3 sequences listed, approximately 15% were seen once. The sequencing here drew on CD4+ T cells sorted from PBMCs, taken less than 30 months after vaccination. The receptor source for this set is a man in his fifties or sixties who received an inactivated influenza vaccine.

This clonotype was seen more than once but under ten times. The rearrangement joins TRBV29-1 to TRBJ2-7, with D possibly matching TRBD2 (5 bases). Germline loops: CDR1 SQVTM, CDR2 ANQGSEA. CDR3 size: 13 residues. Trimming pared 1 base from V and 6 bases from J, leaving 13 bases between. CDR3 region: CSVEVGGLGEQYF. CDR3 DNA: TGCAGCGTTGAAGTCGGCGGGCTAGGCGAGCAGTACTTC.

This chain joins TRBV29-1 and TRBJ2-3; possibly TRBD1 for D (5 bases). The length of the CDR3 is 14 residues. Germline CDR1 and CDR2: SQVTM and ANQGSEA. V lost 6 bases and J 2 bases, leaving 15 bases between the germline ends. CDR3 amino acids: CSVGTGPTTDTQYF. The CDR3 bases are TGCAGCGTCGGAACAGGACCGACCACAGATACGCAGTATTTT.

The chain recombines TRBV28 with TRBJ2-2; D is ambiguous. Germline V gives CDR1 MDHEN, CDR2 SYDVKM. V was pared by 6 bases and J by 2 bases, with 7 bases between. This CDR3 has 13 residues. The CDR3 spells CASRATNTGELFF. DNA for the CDR3: TGTGCCAGCAGAGCGACCAACACCGGGGAGCTGTTTTTT.

This clonotype was seen more than once but under ten times. The CDR3 loop is CASSFGEDIQYF. The CDR3 DNA reads as TGTGCCAGCAGCTTCGGTGAAGACATTCAGTACTTC. The chain is built from TRBV11-2 and TRBJ2-4, with D hard to call. Trimming took off 3 bases at V and 8 bases at J, with 8 bases between the two ends. The CDR3 is made up of 12 amino acids. The germline V gene has CDR1 SGHAT and CDR2 FQNNGV. The complete variable domain, with remaining parts taken from reference TRBV11-2 and TRBJ2-4, reads EAGVAQSPRYKIIEKRQSVAFWCNPISGHATLYWYQQILGQGPKLLIQFQNNGVVDDSQLPKDRFSAERLKGVDSTLKIQPAKLEDSAVYLCASSFGEDIQYFGAGTRLSVL.

This chain links TRBV4-2 with TRBJ1-4, with TRBD1 matching over 7 bases. This CDR3 spans 15 amino acids. After removal of 0 bases from V and 5 bases from J, the junction contained 3 bases not matched to a gene. Germline V gives CDR1 LGHNA, CDR2 YNFKEQ. The CDR3 bases are TGTGCCAGCAGCCAAGAGGGACAGTCAAATGAAAAACTGTTTTTT. It is translated as CASSQEGQSNEKLFF.

This clonotype was seen at least ten times. The chain couples TRBV11-2 to TRBJ1-3; 9 nucleotides align to TRBD1. The CDR3 is 15 residues long. V shed 5 bases and J 2 bases; nucleotides not matched to a gene: 4. The germline V gene encodes CDR1 SGHAT and CDR2 FQNNGV. DNA for the CDR3: TGTGCCAGCAGCGCCTGGACAGGGGCTGGAAACACCATATATTTT. Translated: CASSAWTGAGNTIYF.

The chain combines TRBV29-1 with TRBJ1-5; D is perhaps TRBD1 (6 bases). Germline V gene lookup returns CDR1 SQVTM and CDR2 ANQGSEA. Trimming shortened V by 4 bases and J by 4 bases, and 14 bases separated the two germline ends. The CDR3 consists of 14 residues. CDR3 nucleotides: TGCAGCGTTGGAACGGGGGGCGGGAATCAGCCCCAGCATTTT. As protein: CSVGTGGGNQPQHF. The whole variable domain, remainder taken from reference TRBV29-1 and TRBJ1-5, is SAVISQKPSRDICQRGTSLTIQCQVDSQVTMMFWYRQQPGQSLTLIATANQGSEATYESGFVIDKFPISRPNLTFSTLTVSNMSPEDSSIYLCSVGTGGGNQPQHFGDGTRLSIL.

This clonotype was found many times. CDR3 region: CASSLKGAGTLTEQYF. The DNA of the CDR3 is TGCGCCAGCAGCTTGAAAGGAGCGGGGACCCTCACCGAGCAGTACTTC. The rearrangement links TRBV5-1 to TRBJ2-7; 7 nucleotides line up with TRBD2. V shed 1 base and J 6 bases; nucleotides not matched to a gene: 13. This CDR3 region has 16 residues. CDR1 and CDR2 from the germline V gene are SGHRS and YFSETQ.

This clonotype appeared a few times. The V call is TRBV15, the J call TRBJ2-3; 7 positions match TRBD2. This CDR3 contains 13 residues. J gave up 12 bases and V 5 bases, and 11 bases lay outside the gene matches. Looked up from germline, CDR1 is LNHNV and CDR2 is YYDKDF (reference sequence). The CDR3 is CATSEIPSGEQYF. The CDR3 DNA is TGTGCCACCAGCGAAATACCTAGCGGAGAACAGTATTTT. Filled out from reference TRBV15 and TRBJ2-3, the complete variable domain reads DAMVIQNPRYQVTQFGKPVTLSCSQTLNHNVMYWYQQKSSQAPKLLFHYYDKDFNNEADTPDNFQSRRPNTSFCFLDIRSPGLGDTAMYLCATSEIPSGEQYFGPGTRLTVL.

The chain joins TRBV11-2 to TRBJ2-7, with TRBD1 matching 7 bases. The CDR3 has 15 amino acids. V shed 3 bases and J 0 bases; nucleotides not matched to a gene: 5. Germline V gives CDR1 SGHAT, CDR2 FQNNGV. The CDR3 spells CASSLGTAISYEQYF. The CDR3 coding sequence is TGTGCCAGCAGCTTGGGGACAGCTATCTCCTACGAGCAGTACTTC.

The chain combines TRBV7-2 with TRBJ2-4; no definite D call. Germline values: CDR1 SGHTA, CDR2 FQGNSA. This CDR3 comprises 15 residues. V gave up 3 bases and J gave up 0 bases, with 9 bases separating them. The CDR3 sequence: CASSLNRLAKNIQYF. DNA for the CDR3: TGTGCCAGCAGCTTGAATCGCCTAGCCAAAAACATTCAGTACTTC.

This clonotype was observed a handful of times. The J gene is TRBJ2-3, the V gene TRBV27, with no clear D. In germline, CDR1 is MNHEY, CDR2 SMNVEV (reference sequence). The CDR3 has 12 amino acids. V was pared by 8 bases and J by 1 base, with 7 bases between. Here the CDR3 DNA reads TGTGCCAGCGCCCGGGGCACAGATACGCAGTATTTT. This translates into CASARGTDTQYF.

This clonotype was observed a handful of times. The chain employs TRBV5-1 and TRBJ2-7; D ambiguous. V was shortened by 2 bases and J by 1 base, with 7 bases between the two germline ends. CDR1 and CDR2 from the germline V gene are SGHRS and YFSETQ. This CDR3 has 13 amino acids. CDR3 sequence: CASSFAFSYEQYF. CDR3 bases: TGCGCCAGCAGCTTTGCATTTTCCTACGAGCAGTACTTC.

This clonotype was counted many times. The chain joins TRBV20-1 to TRBJ2-1, with 11 positions matching TRBD2. In germline, CDR1 is DFQATT, CDR2 SNEGSKA (reference sequence). The CDR3 extends over 15 amino acids. V lost 4 bases to trimming and J lost 3 bases; unmatched junction nucleotides: 5. The CDR3 region has the DNA TGCAGTGCTACCCGACTAGCGGGGAACTACAATGAGCAGTTCTTC. Translated: CSATRLAGNYNEQFF.

This clonotype was observed a few times. This rearrangement joins TRBV9 to TRBJ1-5; 7 bases align to TRBD1. Germline-derived CDR1 and CDR2 are SGDLS and YYNGEE. The CDR3 extends over 16 amino acids. V gave up 6 bases and J gave up 3 bases; unmatched junction bases: 12. The CDR3 loop is CASTSERQGHNQPQHF. CDR3 coding DNA: TGTGCCAGCACCTCAGAGAGACAGGGACACAATCAGCCCCAGCATTTT.

The chain couples TRBV7-6 to TRBJ1-2; D is unclear. The CDR3 covers 13 residues. The ends were cut back, 0 bases at V and 8 bases at J, with 10 bases in the middle. Germline CDR1 is SGHVS and CDR2 is FNYEAQ. CDR3 residues: CASSLAEGGGYTF. CDR3 DNA sequence: TGTGCCAGCAGCTTAGCCGAGGGCGGAGGCTACACCTTC.

This clonotype occurred a few times. This chain connects TRBV6-5 to TRBJ1-1; no firm D call. This CDR3 has 13 amino acids. Deletions cut 2 bases from V and 4 bases from J, with 8 bases between. CDR1 is MNHEY, CDR2 SVGAGI, per germline. CDR3 nucleotides: TGTGCCAGCAGTTACGGGGTGAGCACTGAAGCTTTCTTT. This sequence encodes CASSYGVSTEAFF.

This chain links TRBV5-1 with TRBJ2-1, with 8 bases lining up with TRBD1. CDR1 is SGHRS and CDR2 is YFSETQ in the germline V gene. After removal of 2 bases from V and 5 bases from J, the junction contained 9 bases not matched to a gene. The CDR3 contains 16 residues. DNA for the CDR3: TGCGCCAGCAGCTTTGACAGGGGATTTATTAACAATGAGCAGTTCTTC. This encodes CASSFDRGFINNEQFF.

The chain recombines TRBV5-1 with TRBJ2-2, with D perhaps TRBD2 (6 bases). With 4 bases removed from V and 4 bases from J, the gap between germline ends came to 14 bases. Germline V CDR1 and CDR2: SGHRS, YFSETQ. The CDR3 has 15 residues. The CDR3 nucleotides are TGCGCCAGCAGCCGGGGGAGTGGAAGCACCGGGGAGCTGTTTTTT. This codes for CASSRGSGSTGELFF.

V usage is TRBV24-1 and J usage is TRBJ2-7, with 9 bases identical to TRBD2. Germline loops: CDR1 KGHDR, CDR2 SFDVKD. The CDR3 totals 15 residues. V shed 4 bases and J 7 bases; nucleotides not matched to a gene: 10. The CDR3: CATSDERPGLAEQYF. The CDR3 nucleotides are TGTGCCACCAGTGACGAGCGACCGGGACTAGCAGAGCAGTACTTC.

The table lists this clonotype with a count of one. The rearrangement joins TRBV20-1 to TRBJ2-3; 8 nucleotides agree with TRBD2. Germline assignment: CDR1 DFQATT and CDR2 SNEGSKA (reference sequence). There are 15 residues in the CDR3. V dropped 2 bases and J dropped 4; count of bases not matched to a gene: 8. The CDR3 spells CSARNLREVADTQYF. The DNA for the CDR3 is TGCAGTGCTAGAAATCTGCGGGAGGTCGCAGATACGCAGTATTTT.

This sequence joins TRBV20-1 and TRBJ2-7; tentatively, D is TRBD1 (6 bases). From germline, CDR1 is DFQATT and CDR2 SNEGSKA (reference sequence). The length of the CDR3 is 12 residues. Trimming pared 3 bases from V and 6 bases from J, leaving 12 bases between. CDR3 sequence: CSASSTGREQYF. CDR3 in DNA: TGCAGTGCTAGTTCGACAGGACGCGAGCAGTACTTC.

This chain links TRBV6-1 with TRBJ2-3; 12 bases are a match to TRBD2. This CDR3 is 15 amino acids long. V trimming: 7 bases; J trimming: 3 bases; junction bases outside the gene matches: 5. Germline CDR1 is MNHNS and CDR2 is SASEGT. The CDR3 DNA follows: TGTGCCAGCACCTCTAGCGGGGGGGCGACAGATACGCAGTATTTT. Its protein is CASTSSGGATDTQYF.

There are a few counts of this clonotype. The V and J genes are TRBV4-3 and TRBJ1-4; TRBD1 agrees at 7 bases. CDR1 is LGHNA and CDR2 is YSLEER in the germline V gene. V lost 4 bases, J lost 7 bases, and 9 bases stayed unmatched. The CDR3 is made up of 15 amino acids. For the CDR3, the DNA is TGCGCCAGCAGCCTGACAGGGCCGGCGGGTGAAAAACTGTTTTTT. Translating gives CASSLTGPAGEKLFF.

The V call is TRBV20-1, the J call TRBJ2-1; 11 bases are a match to TRBD2. Germline V gene sequence: CDR1 DFQATT, CDR2 SNEGSKA (reference sequence). This CDR3 is built from 13 residues. V shed 5 bases and J 5 bases; nucleotides not matched to a gene: 2. The CDR3 DNA follows: TGCAGTGCTTTTAGCGGGAGGGACAATGAGCAGTTCTTC. Translating gives CSAFSGRDNEQFF.

The table lists this clonotype with many counts. CDR3 coding DNA: TGTGCCAGCAGCGTAGGGCTAGCTAGCACAGATACGCAGTATTTT. This codes for CASSVGLASTDTQYF. The rearrangement uses TRBV9 and TRBJ2-3, with a weak D call TRBD2 (5 bases). V lost 0 bases and J 0 bases, leaving 8 bases between the germline ends. The CDR3 sequence is 15 residues long. Germline values: CDR1 SGDLS, CDR2 YYNGEE. Together with reference TRBV9 and TRBJ2-3, the CDR3 gives the full variable domain: DSGVTQTPKHLITATGQRVTLRCSPRSGDLSVYWYQQSLDQGLQFLIQYYNGEERAKGNILERFSAQQFPDLHSELNLSSLELGDSALYFCASSVGLASTDTQYFGPGTRLTVL.

A few counts support this clonotype. V usage is TRBV5-1 and J usage is TRBJ2-4, with 8 bases lining up with TRBD1. Germline lookup yields CDR1 SGHRS and CDR2 YFSETQ. V dropped 0 bases and J dropped 8; count of bases not matched to a gene: 4. This CDR3 has 14 amino acids. The CDR3 DNA sequence: TGCGCCAGCAGCTTGGTAGGGACAGGCCACATTCAGTACTTC. Residues: CASSLVGTGHIQYF.

This clonotype was picked up a small number of times. This rearrangement joins TRBV9 to TRBJ2-3, with D perhaps matching TRBD2 (6 bases). The ends were cut back, 3 bases at V and 4 bases at J, with 12 bases in the middle. CDR3 length: 14 residues. Germline values: CDR1 SGDLS, CDR2 YYNGEE. CDR3 bases: TGTGCCAGCAGCGAGGAGGGGTTTGCAGATACGCAGTATTTT. Amino acids: CASSEEGFADTQYF.

This clonotype was detected a few times. The CDR3 nucleotides are TGCAGTGCCACCTCCGGGACTAGAGTTGCGGATACGCAGTATTTT. Amino acids: CSATSGTRVADTQYF. The chain has TRBV20-1 and TRBJ2-3, with TRBD2 matching over 8 bases. Germline CDR1 and CDR2: DFQATT and SNEGSKA (reference sequence). The CDR3 length is 15 residues. The J segment lost 6 bases and the V segment lost 6 bases, leaving 14 bases of the junction unmatched.

This clonotype was seen at least ten times. V and J are TRBV19 and TRBJ2-5; 11 bases agree with TRBD1. Germline V gene data show CDR1 as LNHDA and CDR2 as SQIVND (reference sequence). Germline trimming cut 5 bases from V and 5 bases from J; bases unmatched to any gene: 4. The CDR3 extends over 14 amino acids. In nucleotides, the CDR3 is TGTGCCAGTAGTCAGGACAGGGGGCCGGAGACCCAGTACTTC. Residues: CASSQDRGPETQYF. The full variable domain, completed using reference TRBV19 and TRBJ2-5, is DGGITQSPKYLFRKEGQNVTLSCEQNLNHDAMYWYRQDPGQGLRLIYYSQIVNDFQKGDIAEGYSVSREKKESFPLTVTSAQKNPTAFYLCASSQDRGPETQYFGPGTRLLVL.